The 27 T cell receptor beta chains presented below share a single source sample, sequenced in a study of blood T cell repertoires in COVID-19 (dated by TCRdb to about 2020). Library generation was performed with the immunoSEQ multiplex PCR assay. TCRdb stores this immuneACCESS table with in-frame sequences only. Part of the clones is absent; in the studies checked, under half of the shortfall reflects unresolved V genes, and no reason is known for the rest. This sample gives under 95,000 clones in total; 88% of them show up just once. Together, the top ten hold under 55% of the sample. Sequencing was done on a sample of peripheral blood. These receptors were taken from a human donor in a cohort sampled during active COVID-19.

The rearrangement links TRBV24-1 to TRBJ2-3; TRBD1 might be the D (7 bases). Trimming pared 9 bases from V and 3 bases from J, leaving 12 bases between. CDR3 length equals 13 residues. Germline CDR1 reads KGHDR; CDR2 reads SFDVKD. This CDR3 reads CATGSGGTDTQYF. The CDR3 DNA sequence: TGTGCCACCGGTTCAGGGGGGACAGATACGCAGTATTTT.

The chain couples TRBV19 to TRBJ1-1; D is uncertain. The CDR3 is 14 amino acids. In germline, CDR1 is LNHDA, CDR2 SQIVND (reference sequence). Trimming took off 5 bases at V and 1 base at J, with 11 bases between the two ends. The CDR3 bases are TGTGCCAGTAGTGGCCGGGTTACGAACACTGAAGCTTTCTTT. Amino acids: CASSGRVTNTEAFF.

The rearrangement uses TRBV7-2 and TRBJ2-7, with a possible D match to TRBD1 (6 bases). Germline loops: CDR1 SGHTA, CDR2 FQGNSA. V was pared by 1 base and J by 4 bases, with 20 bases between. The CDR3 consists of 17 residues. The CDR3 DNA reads TGTGCCAGCAGCTTAGGACCTGGACAGAGGGGCGGTTACGAGCAGTACTTC. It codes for CASSLGPGQRGGYEQYF.

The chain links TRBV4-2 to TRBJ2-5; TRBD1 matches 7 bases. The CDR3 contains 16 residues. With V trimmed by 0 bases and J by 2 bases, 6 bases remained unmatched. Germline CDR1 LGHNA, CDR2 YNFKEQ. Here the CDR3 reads CASSQDYETGQETQYF. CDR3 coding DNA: TGTGCCAGCAGCCAAGATTACGAGACAGGGCAAGAGACCCAGTACTTC.

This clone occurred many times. This CDR3 is CASSRGQGRDGYTF. In DNA form, the CDR3 reads TGTGCCAGCAGTCGCGGACAGGGCAGAGACGGCTACACCTTC. J is TRBJ1-2 and V is TRBV28; 8 nucleotides agree with TRBD1. In germline, CDR1 is MDHEN, CDR2 SYDVKM. The CDR3 sequence is 14 residues long. J was trimmed by 8 bases and V by 5 bases; bases with no gene match: 10.

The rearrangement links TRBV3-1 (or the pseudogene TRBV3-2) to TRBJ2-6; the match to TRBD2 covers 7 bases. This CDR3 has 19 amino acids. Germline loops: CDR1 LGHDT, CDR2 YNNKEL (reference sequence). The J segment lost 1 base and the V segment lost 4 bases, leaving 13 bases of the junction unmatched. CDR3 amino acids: CASSLLPGRVSSGANVLTF. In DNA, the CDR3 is TGTGCCAGCAGCCTCCTTCCTGGGAGGGTGTCTTCTGGGGCCAACGTCCTGACTTTC.

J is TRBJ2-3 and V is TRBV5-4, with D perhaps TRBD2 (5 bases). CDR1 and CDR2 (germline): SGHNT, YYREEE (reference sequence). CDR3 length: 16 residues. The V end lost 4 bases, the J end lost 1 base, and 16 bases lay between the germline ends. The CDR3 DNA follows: TGTGCCAGCAGCACAACATTGGGAGAGGGCACAGATACGCAGTATTTT. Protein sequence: CASSTTLGEGTDTQYF.

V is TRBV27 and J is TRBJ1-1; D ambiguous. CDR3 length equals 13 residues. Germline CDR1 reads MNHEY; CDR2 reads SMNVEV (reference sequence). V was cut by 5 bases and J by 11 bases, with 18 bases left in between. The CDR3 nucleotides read TGTGCCAGCAGTCCCCTGGGCAGCCTAAGGGCTTTCTTT. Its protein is CASSPLGSLRAFF.

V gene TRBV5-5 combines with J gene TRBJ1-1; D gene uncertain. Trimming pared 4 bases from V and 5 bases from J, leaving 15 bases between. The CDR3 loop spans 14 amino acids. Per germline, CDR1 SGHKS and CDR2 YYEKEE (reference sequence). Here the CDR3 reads CASSSGTSGTEAFF. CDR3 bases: TGTGCCAGCAGCAGCGGCACCTCGGGGACTGAAGCTTTCTTT.

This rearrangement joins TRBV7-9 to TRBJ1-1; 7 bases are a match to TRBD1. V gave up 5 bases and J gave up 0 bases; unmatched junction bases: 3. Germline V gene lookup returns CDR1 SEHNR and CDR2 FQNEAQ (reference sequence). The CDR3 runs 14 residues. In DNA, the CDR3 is TGTGCCAGCAGCAGGGGACAGATGAACACTGAAGCTTTCTTT. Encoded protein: CASSRGQMNTEAFF. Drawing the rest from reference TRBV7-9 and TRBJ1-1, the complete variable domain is DTGVSQNPRHKITKRGQNVTFRCDPISEHNRLYWYRQTLGQGPEFLTYFQNEAQLEKSRLLSDRFSAERPKGSFSTLEIQRTEQGDSAMYLCASSRGQMNTEAFFGQGTRLTVV.

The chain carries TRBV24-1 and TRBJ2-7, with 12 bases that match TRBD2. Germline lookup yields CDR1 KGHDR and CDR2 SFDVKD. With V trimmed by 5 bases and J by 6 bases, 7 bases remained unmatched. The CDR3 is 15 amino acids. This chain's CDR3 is CATSASGRDSPEQYF. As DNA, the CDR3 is TGTGCCACCAGTGCTAGCGGGAGGGACTCACCCGAGCAGTACTTC.

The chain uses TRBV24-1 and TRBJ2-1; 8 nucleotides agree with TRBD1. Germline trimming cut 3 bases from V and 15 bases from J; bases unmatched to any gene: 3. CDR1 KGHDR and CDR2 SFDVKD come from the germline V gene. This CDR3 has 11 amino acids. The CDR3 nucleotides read TGTGCCACCAGTGATAACAGGGGGGCGTTCTTC. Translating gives CATSDNRGAFF.

In DNA form, the CDR3 reads TGTGCCAGCAGCTTTCGAGGCAAAAACATTCAGTACTTC. Protein product: CASSFRGKNIQYF. The rearrangement links TRBV7-2 to TRBJ2-4; D unclear. The CDR3 covers 13 residues. With 3 bases removed from V and 3 bases from J, the gap between germline ends came to 6 bases. Germline V lookup: CDR1 SGHTA, CDR2 FQGNSA.

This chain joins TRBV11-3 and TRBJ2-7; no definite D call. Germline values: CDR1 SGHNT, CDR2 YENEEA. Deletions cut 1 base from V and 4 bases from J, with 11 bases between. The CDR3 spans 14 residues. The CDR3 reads CASSLASVAYEQYF. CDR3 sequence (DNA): TGTGCCAGCAGCTTAGCGTCCGTTGCGTACGAGCAGTACTTC.

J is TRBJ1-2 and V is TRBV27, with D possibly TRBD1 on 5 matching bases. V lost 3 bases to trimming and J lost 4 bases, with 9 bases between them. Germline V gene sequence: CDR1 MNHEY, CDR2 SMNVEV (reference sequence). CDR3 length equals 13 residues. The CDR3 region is CASSFQGVYGYTF. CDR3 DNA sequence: TGTGCCAGCAGTTTTCAGGGTGTCTATGGCTACACCTTC.

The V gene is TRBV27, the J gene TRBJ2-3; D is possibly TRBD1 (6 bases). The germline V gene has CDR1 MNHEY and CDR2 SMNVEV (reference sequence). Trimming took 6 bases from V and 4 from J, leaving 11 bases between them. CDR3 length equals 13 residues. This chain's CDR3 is CASSVQGPDTQYF. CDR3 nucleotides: TGTGCCAGCAGCGTACAGGGTCCAGATACGCAGTATTTT.

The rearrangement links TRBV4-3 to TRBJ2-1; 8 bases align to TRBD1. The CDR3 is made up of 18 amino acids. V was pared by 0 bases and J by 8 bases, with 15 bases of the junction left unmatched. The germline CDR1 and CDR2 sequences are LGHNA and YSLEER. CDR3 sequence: CASSQDLGGGTGHDEQFF. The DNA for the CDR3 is TGCGCCAGCAGCCAAGATCTGGGTGGAGGGACAGGTCACGATGAGCAGTTCTTC.

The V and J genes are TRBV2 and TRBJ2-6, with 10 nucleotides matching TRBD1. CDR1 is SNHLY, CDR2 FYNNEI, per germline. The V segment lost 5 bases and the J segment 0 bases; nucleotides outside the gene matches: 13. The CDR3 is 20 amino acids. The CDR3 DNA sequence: TGTGCCAGCAGTAACGCCGGGACAGGGGTAGAGAACTCTGGGGCCAACGTCCTGACTTTC. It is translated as CASSNAGTGVENSGANVLTF.

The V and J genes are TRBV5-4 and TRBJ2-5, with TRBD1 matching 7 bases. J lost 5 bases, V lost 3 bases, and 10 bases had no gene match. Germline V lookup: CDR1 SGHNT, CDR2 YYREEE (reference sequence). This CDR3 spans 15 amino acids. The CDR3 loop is CASSSRQGRRETQYF. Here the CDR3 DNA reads TGTGCCAGCAGCTCCCGACAGGGACGAAGGGAGACCCAGTACTTC.

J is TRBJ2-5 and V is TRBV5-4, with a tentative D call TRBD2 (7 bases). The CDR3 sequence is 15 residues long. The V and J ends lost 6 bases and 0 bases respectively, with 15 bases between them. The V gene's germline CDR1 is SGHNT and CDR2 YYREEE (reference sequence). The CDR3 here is CASTPGGGDQETQYF. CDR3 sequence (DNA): TGTGCCAGCACGCCCGGCGGGGGCGACCAAGAGACCCAGTACTTC.

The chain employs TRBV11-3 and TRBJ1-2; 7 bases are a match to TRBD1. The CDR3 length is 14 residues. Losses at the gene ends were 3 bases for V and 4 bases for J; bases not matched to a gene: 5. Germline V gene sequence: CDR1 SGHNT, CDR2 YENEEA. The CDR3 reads CASSLAGGGYGYTF. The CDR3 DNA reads TGTGCCAGCAGCTTGGCAGGGGGAGGCTATGGCTACACCTTC.

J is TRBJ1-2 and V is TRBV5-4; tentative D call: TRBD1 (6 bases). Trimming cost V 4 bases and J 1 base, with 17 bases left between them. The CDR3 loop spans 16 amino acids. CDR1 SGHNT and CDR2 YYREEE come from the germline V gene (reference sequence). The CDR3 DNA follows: TGTGCCAGCAGCCACGGAGGACAGAGCCTTAACTATGGCTACACCTTC. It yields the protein CASSHGGQSLNYGYTF. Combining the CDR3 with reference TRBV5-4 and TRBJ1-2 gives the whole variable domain ETGVTQSPTHLIKTRGQQVTLRCSSQSGHNTVSWYQQALGQGPQFIFQYYREEENGRGNFPPRFSGLQFPNYSSELNVNALELDDSALYLCASSHGGQSLNYGYTFGSGTRLTVV.

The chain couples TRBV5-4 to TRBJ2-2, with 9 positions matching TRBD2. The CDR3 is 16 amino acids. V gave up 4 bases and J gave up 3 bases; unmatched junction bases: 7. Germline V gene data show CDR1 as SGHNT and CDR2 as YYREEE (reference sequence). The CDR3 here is CASSTGLASYTGELFF. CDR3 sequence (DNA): TGTGCCAGCAGCACCGGACTAGCGAGTTACACCGGGGAGCTGTTTTTT.

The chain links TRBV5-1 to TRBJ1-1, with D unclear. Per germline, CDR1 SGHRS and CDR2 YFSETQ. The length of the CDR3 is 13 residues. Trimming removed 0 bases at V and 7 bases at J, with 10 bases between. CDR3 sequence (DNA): TGCGCCAGCAGCTTGGCTGTTAGTGATGAAGCTTTCTTT. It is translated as CASSLAVSDEAFF. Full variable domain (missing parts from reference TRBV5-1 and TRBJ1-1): KAGVTQTPRYLIKTRGQQVTLSCSPISGHRSVSWYQQTPGQGLQFLFEYFSETQRNKGNFPGRFSGRQFSNSRSEMNVSTLELGDSALYLCASSLAVSDEAFFGQGTRLTVV.

CDR3 DNA sequence: TGTGCCAGCAGTCCCCGCGGGGGATCCTATGGCTACACCTTC. Translating gives CASSPRGGSYGYTF. The V and J genes are TRBV27 and TRBJ1-2, with D perhaps TRBD1 (5 bases). V lost 5 bases to trimming and J lost 4 bases, with 14 bases between them. Germline CDR1 reads MNHEY; CDR2 reads SMNVEV (reference sequence). The CDR3 consists of 14 residues.

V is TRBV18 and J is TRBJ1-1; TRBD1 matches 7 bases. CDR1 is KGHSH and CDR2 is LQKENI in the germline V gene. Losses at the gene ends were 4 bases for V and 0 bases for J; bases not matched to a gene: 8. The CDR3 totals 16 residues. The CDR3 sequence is CASSLGQAGLNTEAFF. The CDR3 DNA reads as TGTGCCAGCTCACTAGGACAGGCTGGGCTGAACACTGAAGCTTTCTTT.

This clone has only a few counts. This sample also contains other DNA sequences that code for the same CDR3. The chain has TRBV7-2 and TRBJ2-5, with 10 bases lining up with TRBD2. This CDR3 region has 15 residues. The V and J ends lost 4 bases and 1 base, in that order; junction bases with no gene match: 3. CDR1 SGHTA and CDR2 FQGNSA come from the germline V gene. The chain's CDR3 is CASSSRTSGQETQYF. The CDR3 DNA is TGTGCCAGCAGCTCTAGGACTAGCGGCCAAGAGACCCAGTACTTC.